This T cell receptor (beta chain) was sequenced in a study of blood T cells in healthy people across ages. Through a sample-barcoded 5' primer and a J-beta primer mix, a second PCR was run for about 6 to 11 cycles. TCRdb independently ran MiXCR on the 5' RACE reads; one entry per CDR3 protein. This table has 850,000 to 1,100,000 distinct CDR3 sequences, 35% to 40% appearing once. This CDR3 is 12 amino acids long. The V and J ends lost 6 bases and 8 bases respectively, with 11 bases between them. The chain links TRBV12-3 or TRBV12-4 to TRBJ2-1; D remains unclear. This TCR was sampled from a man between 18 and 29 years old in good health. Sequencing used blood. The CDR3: CASSRKNYEQFF. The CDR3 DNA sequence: TGTGCCAGCAGCCGAAAGAACTATGAGCAGTTCTTC.